This TCR beta chain comes out of a study of OX40 agonist ivuxolimab in advanced cancers. Across the whole study: Roughly two fifths of patients had received prior checkpoint inhibitor therapy.

This CDR3 comprises 15 residues. CDR1 is SGHTS, CDR2 YDEGEE, per germline. V shed 2 bases and J 0 bases; nucleotides not matched to a gene: 1. General study results and limits: CD8+ T cells (on average) carried more expanded clones than CD4+ T cells. Partial responders treated at 0.1-3.0 mg/kg exhibited clonal expansion among the lowest measured.

Assay: immunoSEQ multiplex PCR; the TCRdb copy retains only in-frame clones and omits some. The table records roughly 50,000 clones, roughly 88% of them present only once. Baseline was the first blood sampling point, followed by cycle 4 day 1 and cycle 7 day 1. Notes on this clone: What it binds is not known.

Sequenced here: CD4+ or CD8+ T cells sorted from blood, sampled in a trial of the OX40 agonist ivuxolimab. The rearrangement uses TRBV5-8 and TRBJ2-3; 9 bases match TRBD2. This receptor was obtained from an adult with an advanced solid tumor such as melanoma, head and neck, liver or kidney cancer. The CDR3 DNA reads TGTGCCAGCAGCTTTGCGGGGGGGAGCACAGATACGCAGTATTTT. This translates into CASSFAGGSTDTQYF.